This TCR beta chain was sequenced for a study of blood T cell repertoires in COVID-19. Generated by immunoSEQ multiplex PCR, the TCRdb table keeps only in-frame clones and is missing some. The sample carries fewer than 300,000 clones, 88% recorded once. This clone was observed a handful of times. Germline values: CDR1 SGHTA, CDR2 FQGNSA. The V gene end was trimmed by 5 bases and the J gene end by 4 bases; junction bases not matched to a gene: 6. The CDR3 runs to 14 residues. This chain links TRBV7-2 with TRBJ2-3; 7 bases match TRBD1. The source material was peripheral blood. This TCR derives from a man between 18 and 35 years old with active or convalescent COVID-19. The CDR3 here is CASSPGQSSDTQYF. In DNA form, the CDR3 reads TGTGCCAGCAGCCCGGGACAGTCTTCAGATACGCAGTATTTT. Full variable domain (outside the CDR3, taken from reference TRBV7-2 and TRBJ2-3): GAGVSQSPSNKVTEKGKDVELRCDPISGHTALYWYRQSLGQGLEFLIYFQGNSAPDKSGLPSDRFSAERTGGSVSTLTIQRTQQEDSAVYLCASSPGQSSDTQYFGPGTRLTVL.